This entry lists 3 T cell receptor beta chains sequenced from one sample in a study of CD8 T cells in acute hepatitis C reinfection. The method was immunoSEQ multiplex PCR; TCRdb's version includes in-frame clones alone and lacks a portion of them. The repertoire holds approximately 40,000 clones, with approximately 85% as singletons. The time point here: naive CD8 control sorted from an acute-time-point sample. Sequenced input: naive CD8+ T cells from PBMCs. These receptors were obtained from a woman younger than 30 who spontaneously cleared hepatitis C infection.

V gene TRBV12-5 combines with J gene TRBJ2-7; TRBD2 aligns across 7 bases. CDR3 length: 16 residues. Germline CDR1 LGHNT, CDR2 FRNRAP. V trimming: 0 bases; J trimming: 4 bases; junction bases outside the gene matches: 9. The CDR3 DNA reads TGTGCTAGTGGTTTGGTACTAGGACTAGGTGCGTACGAGCAGTACTTC. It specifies CASGLVLGLGAYEQYF.

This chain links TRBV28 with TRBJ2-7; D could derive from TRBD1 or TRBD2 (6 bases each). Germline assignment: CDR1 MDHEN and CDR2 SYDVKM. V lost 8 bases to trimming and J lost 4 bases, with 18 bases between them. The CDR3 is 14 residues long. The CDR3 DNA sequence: TGTGCCAGCGCTTTTTCCGGAGGGGGATACGAGCAGTACTTC. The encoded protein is CASAFSGGGYEQYF.

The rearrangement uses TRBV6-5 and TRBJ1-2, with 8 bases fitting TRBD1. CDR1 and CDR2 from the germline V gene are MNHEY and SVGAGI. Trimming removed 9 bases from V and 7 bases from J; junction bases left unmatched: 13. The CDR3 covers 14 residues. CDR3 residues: CARWIRDRHTGYTF. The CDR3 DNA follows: TGTGCCAGATGGATCCGGGACAGGCACACTGGCTACACCTTC.